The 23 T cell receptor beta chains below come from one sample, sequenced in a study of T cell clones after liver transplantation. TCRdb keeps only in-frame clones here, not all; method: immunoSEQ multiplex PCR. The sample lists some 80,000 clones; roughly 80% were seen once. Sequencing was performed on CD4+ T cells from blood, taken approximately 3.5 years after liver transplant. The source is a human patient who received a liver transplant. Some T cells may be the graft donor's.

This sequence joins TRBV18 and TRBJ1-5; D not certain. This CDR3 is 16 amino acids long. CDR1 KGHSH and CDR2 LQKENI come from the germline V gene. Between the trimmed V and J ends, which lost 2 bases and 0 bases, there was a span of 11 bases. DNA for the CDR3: TGTGCCAGCTCACCAGTCAGTTTACATAGCAATCAGCCCCAGCATTTT. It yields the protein CASSPVSLHSNQPQHF.

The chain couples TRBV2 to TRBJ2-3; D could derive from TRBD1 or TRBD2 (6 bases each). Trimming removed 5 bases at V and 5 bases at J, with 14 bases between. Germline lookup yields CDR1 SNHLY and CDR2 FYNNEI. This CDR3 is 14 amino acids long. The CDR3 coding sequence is TGTGCCAGCAGTTTACAGGGAGGTAAAGATACGCAGTATTTT. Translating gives CASSLQGGKDTQYF.

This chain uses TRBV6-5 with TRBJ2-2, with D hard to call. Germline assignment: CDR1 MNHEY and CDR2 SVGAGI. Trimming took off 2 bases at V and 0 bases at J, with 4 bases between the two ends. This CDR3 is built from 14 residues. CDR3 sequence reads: CASSYRPNTGELFF. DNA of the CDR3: TGTGCCAGCAGTTACCGCCCGAACACCGGGGAGCTGTTTTTT.

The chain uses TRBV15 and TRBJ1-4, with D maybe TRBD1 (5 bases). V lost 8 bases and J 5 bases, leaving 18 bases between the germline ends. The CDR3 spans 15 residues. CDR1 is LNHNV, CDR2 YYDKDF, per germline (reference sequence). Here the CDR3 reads CATRLRGGENEKLFF. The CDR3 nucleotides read TGTGCCACCCGTTTACGGGGGGGTGAAAATGAAAAACTGTTTTTT.

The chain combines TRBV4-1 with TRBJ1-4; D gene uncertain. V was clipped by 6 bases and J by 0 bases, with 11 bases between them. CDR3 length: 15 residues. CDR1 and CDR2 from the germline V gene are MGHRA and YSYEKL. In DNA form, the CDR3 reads TGCGCCAGCAGTCATGCGAAGACAACTAATGAAAAACTGTTTTTT. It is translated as CASSHAKTTNEKLFF.

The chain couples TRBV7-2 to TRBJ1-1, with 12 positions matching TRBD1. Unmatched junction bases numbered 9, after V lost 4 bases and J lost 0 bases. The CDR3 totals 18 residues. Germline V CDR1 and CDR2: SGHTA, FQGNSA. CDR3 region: CASSYEPGQGAVNTEAFF. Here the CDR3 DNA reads TGTGCCAGCAGCTACGAACCGGGACAGGGGGCCGTGAACACTGAAGCTTTCTTT.

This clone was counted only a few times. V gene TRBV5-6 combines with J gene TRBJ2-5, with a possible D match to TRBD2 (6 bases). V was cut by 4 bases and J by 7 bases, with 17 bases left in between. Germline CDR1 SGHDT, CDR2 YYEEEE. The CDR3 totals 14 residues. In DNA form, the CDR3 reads TGTGCCAGCAGCGGGGGACTTCCCAAGGGGACCCAGTACTTC. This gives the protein CASSGGLPKGTQYF.

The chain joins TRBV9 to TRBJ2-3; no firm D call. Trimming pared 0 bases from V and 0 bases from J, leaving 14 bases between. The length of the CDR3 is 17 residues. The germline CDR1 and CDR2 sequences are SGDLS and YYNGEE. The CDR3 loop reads CASSVEPTGASTDTQYF. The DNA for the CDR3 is TGTGCCAGCAGCGTAGAACCTACCGGTGCTAGCACAGATACGCAGTATTTT.

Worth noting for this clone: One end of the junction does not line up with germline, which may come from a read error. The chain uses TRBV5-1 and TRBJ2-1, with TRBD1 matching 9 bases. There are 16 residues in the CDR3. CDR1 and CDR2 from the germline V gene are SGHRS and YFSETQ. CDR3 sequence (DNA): TGCGCCAGCAGCTTGGGGACAGGGGCCTCCTTCAATGAGCAGTTCTTC. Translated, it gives CASSLGTGASFNEQFF.

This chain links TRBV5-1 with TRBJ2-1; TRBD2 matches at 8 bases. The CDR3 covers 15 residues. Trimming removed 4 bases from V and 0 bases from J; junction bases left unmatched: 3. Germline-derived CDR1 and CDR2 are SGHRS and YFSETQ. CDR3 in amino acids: CASSESGSSYNEQFF. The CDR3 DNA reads TGCGCCAGCAGCGAGAGCGGGAGCTCCTACAATGAGCAGTTCTTC.

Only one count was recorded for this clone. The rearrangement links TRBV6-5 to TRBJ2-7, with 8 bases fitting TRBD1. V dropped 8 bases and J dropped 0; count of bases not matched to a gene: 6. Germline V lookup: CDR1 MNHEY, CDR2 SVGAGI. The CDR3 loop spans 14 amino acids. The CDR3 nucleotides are TGTGCCAGCGGGGACAGGCAGCGCTCCTACGAGCAGTACTTC. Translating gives CASGDRQRSYEQYF.

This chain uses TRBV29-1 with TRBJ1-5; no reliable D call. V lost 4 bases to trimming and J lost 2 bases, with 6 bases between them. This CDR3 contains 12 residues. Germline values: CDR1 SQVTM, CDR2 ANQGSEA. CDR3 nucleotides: TGCAGCGTTGGATGGGGCAATCAGCCCCAGCATTTT. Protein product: CSVGWGNQPQHF.

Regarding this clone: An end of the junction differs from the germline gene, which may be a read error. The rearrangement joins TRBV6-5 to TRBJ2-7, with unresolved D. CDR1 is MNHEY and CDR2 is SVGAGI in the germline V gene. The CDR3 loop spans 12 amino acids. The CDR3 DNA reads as TGTGCCAGCAGTTACTCGGGTCGCGAGCAGTACTTT. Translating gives CASSYSGREQYF.

The CDR3 loop is CASSQTGQPYRELFF. The CDR3 nucleotides read TGTGCCAGCAGCCAAACGGGACAGCCCTACCGGGAGCTGTTTTTT. The chain carries TRBV7-3 and TRBJ2-2; 7 positions match TRBD1. The ends lost 5 bases at V and 9 bases at J; junction bases unmatched: 12. Germline CDR1 SGHTA, CDR2 FQGTGA. CDR3 length: 15 amino acids.

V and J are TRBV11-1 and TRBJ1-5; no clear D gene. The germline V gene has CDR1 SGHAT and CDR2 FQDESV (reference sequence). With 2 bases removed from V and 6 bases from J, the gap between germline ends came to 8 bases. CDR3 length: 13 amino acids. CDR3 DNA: TGTGCCAGCAGCTTATCTGTTGGTCAGCCCCAGCATTTT. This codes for CASSLSVGQPQHF.

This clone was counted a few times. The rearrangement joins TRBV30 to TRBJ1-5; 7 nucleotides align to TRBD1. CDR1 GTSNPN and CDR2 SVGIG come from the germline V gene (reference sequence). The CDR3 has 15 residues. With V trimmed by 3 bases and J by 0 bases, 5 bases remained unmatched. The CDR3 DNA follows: TGTGCCTGGAGCGCGGGACAGCTTAGCAATCAGCCCCAGCATTTT. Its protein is CAWSAGQLSNQPQHF.

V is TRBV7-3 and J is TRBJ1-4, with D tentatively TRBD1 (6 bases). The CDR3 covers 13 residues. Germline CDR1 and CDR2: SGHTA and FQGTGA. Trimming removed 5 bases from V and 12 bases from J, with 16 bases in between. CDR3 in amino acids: CASSPTGGGELFF. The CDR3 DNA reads TGTGCCAGCAGCCCTACGGGAGGGGGAGAACTGTTTTTT.

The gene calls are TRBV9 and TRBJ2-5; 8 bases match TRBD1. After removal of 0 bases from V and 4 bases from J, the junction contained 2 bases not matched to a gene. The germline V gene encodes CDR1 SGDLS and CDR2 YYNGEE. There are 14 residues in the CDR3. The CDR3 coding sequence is TGTGCCAGCAGCGTAGCTGGGACAGGAGAGACCCAGTACTTC. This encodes CASSVAGTGETQYF.

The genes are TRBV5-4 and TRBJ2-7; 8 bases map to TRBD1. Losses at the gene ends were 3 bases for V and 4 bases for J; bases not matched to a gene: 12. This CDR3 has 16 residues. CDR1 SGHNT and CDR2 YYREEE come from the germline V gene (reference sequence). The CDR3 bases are TGTGCCAGCAGCTCCCAATTGGGACAGGTACCGTACGAGCAGTACTTC. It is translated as CASSSQLGQVPYEQYF.

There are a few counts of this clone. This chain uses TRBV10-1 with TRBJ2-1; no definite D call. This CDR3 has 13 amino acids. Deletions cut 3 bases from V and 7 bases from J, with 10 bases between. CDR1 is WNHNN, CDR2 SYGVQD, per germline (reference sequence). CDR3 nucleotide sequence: TGCGCCAGCAGTGACGGAGCGAGAAATGAGCAGTTCTTC. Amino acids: CASSDGARNEQFF.

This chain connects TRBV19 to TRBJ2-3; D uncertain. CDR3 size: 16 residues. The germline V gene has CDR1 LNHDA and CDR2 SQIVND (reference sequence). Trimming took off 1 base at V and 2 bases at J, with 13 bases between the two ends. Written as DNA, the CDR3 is TGTGCCAGTAGTATAGGAGGTAGGACCTACACAGATACGCAGTATTTT. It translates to CASSIGGRTYTDTQYF.

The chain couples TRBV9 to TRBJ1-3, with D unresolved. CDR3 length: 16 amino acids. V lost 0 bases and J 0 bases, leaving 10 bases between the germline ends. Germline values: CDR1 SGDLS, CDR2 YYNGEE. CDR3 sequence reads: CASSVVGQASGNTIYF. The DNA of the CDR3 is TGTGCCAGCAGCGTAGTTGGGCAGGCCTCTGGAAACACCATATATTTT.

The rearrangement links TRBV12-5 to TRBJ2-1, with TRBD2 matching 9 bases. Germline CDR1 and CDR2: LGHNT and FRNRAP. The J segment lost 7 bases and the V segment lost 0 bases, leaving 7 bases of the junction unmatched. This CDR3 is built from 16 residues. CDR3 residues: CASGLVPSGGRNEQFF. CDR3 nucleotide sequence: TGTGCTAGTGGTTTGGTCCCCAGCGGGGGGCGGAATGAGCAGTTCTTC.